This T cell receptor (beta chain) originates from a study of T-cell reconstitution after alpha-beta-depleted transplantation in children. Whole-study results and caveats: Expanded graft clones numbering several hundred reportedly gave rise to alpha-beta T cells about two months after transplant. At one year after transplant, newly produced T cells mostly accounted for T-cell counts and diversity. Surviving thymic progenitors and recipient T cells were the source of high TCRbeta diversity at day 60 in some patients.

Molecular barcoding with unique molecular identifiers was used for the TCRbeta library. TCRdb re-called the PCR reads through MiXCR, storing one row per CDR3 protein. The table lists approximately 130,000 distinct CDR3 sequences, around a tenth of them singletons. The trim removed 1 base at V and 5 bases at J, leaving 3 bases unmatched. This CDR3 has 15 residues. This clonotype was recorded at least ten times. What it binds is unknown. Sequencing used PBMCs, mostly from graft donor cells, obtained 180 days after TCRalphabeta/CD19-depleted stem cell transplant. The origin of this receptor is a girl younger than two who had a stem cell transplant for combined immunodeficiency, so the T cells may come from the graft donor. The genes are TRBV12-3 or TRBV12-4 and TRBJ2-5; the match to TRBD2 covers 11 bases. CDR3 region: CASSLVAGGGETQYF. CDR3 bases: TGTGCCAGCAGTTTAGTAGCGGGAGGGGGTGAGACCCAGTACTTC.